These T cell receptor beta chains were read from a single sample in a study of identical twins. TCRdb passed the 5' RACE reads through MiXCR, listing each CDR3 protein once. The sample yields about 570,000 distinct CDR3 sequences, more than 9% seen once. These data also featured in a second study, about yellow fever vaccine responses in identical twins.

The specimen was PBMCs. The receptors come from a woman aged 18-29 years in good health. Both conserved end residues are part of each CDR3. A D gene is named only where the DNA matches it firmly. Clone size is given for some rows only: seen once, a few or many times, or a class if the clone is expanded.

DNA | CDR3 | D | J | size | V
TGTGCCAGCAGTCCAGGACAGGCCAGTAGACCGTACTACAAGCAGTACTTC | CASSPGQASRPYYKQYF | TRBD1 | TRBJ2-7 | NA | TRBV27
TGTGCCAGCAGCAGACTAGCGGGGTTTCCGGGAGAGCAGTTCTTC | CASSRLAGFPGEQFF | TRBD2 | TRBJ2-1 | many | TRBV12-3/TRBV12-4
TGTGCCAGCCGAAGGGGAAGCTCCTACGAGCAGTACTTC | CASRRGSSYEQYF | NA | TRBJ2-7 | few | TRBV11-2
TGCAGTGCTAGAGATGGGGGATTAGCCAAAAACATTCAGTACTTC | CSARDGGLAKNIQYF | NA | TRBJ2-4 | few | TRBV20-1
TGTGCCAGCACCGACCGGAGGCGGCAGTACGAGCAGTACTTC | CASTDRRRQYEQYF | NA | TRBJ2-7 | few | TRBV28
TGCGCCAGCAGCTTGGTCAGGATAACTCCGACTAGCACAGATACGCAGTATTTT | CASSLVRITPTSTDTQYF | NA | TRBJ2-3 | NA | TRBV5-1
TGTGCCAGCAGTTATCATAGGGACAGGGGCAATGAGCAGTTCTTC | CASSYHRDRGNEQFF | TRBD1 | TRBJ2-1 | once | TRBV6-2/TRBV6-3
TGCAGTGCCGGACAAGACAATGAGCAGTTCTTC | CSAGQDNEQFF | NA | TRBJ2-1 | few | TRBV20-1
TGTGCCAGCAGGCCCGGGACAGGGTACGAGCAGTACTTC | CASRPGTGYEQYF | TRBD1 | TRBJ2-7 | NA | TRBV7-6
TGCAGTGCTCGGGAAAGCGCCTACGAGCAGTACTTC | CSARESAYEQYF | NA | TRBJ2-7 | few | TRBV20-1
TGTGCCATCAGGGGGGGTATTTCCTACAATGAGCAGTTCTTC | CAIRGGISYNEQFF | NA | TRBJ2-1 | many | TRBV10-3
TGTGCCAGCAGCCTCACGAACAGAGACACTGAAGCTTTCTTT | CASSLTNRDTEAFF | NA | TRBJ1-1 | NA | TRBV4-2
TGTGCCACCGGGGACAGGGGTCAAGAGACCCAGTACTTC | CATGDRGQETQYF | TRBD1 | TRBJ2-5 | many | TRBV10-3